This passage covers 10 T cell receptor beta chains from one sample sequenced in a study of T-cell memory formation after mild COVID-19. TCRdb re-analysed the 5' RACE reads in MiXCR, keeping a single row per CDR3 protein. This table has around 35,000 distinct CDR3 sequences, 7% to 9.5% appearing once. The specimen was PBMCs or a T cell subset sorted from them (not recorded which). All receptors come from a man between 18 and 35 years old who had mild COVID-19 (a few samples of this study predate the infection). Cell type and time point are not known.

CDR3 region: CASSYSTPIRDRVFF. CDR3 sequence (DNA): TGTGCCAGCAGTTACTCGACGCCGATCCGGGACAGGGTCTTCTTC. The V gene is TRBV6-5, the J gene TRBJ2-1, with 9 bases that match TRBD1. The germline gives CDR1 MNHEY, CDR2 SVGAGI. V shed 0 bases and J 16 bases; nucleotides not matched to a gene: 13. The CDR3 is made up of 15 amino acids.

In its sample, this clonotype was seen many times. In DNA, the CDR3 is TGTGCCAGCAGTCTTCAATTATCCGACAATGAGCAGTTCTTC. Encoded protein: CASSLQLSDNEQFF. The rearrangement joins TRBV12-3 or TRBV12-4 to TRBJ2-1; no definite D call. CDR3 length: 14 amino acids. V lost 5 bases and J lost 5, with 13 bases in between.

This clonotype was detected ten times or more. This chain connects TRBV20-1 to TRBJ1-5; D is ambiguous. Germline assignment: CDR1 DFQATT and CDR2 SNEGSKA (reference sequence). The CDR3 runs to 13 residues. V gave up 1 base and J gave up 7 bases, with 11 bases separating them. The CDR3 here is CSARGLIRQPQHF. The CDR3 DNA sequence: TGCAGTGCTAGAGGACTTATCCGACAGCCCCAGCATTTT.

The CDR3 DNA follows: TGTGCCAGCAGCTTGGGACCGGGGATGAACACTGAAGCTTTCTTT. It codes for CASSLGPGMNTEAFF. V is TRBV5-5 and J is TRBJ1-1; D remains ambiguous. Germline V CDR1 and CDR2: SGHKS, YYEKEE (reference sequence). V dropped 0 bases and J dropped 0 bases, with 9 bases sitting between them. This CDR3 is built from 15 residues.

This clonotype has ten or more counts. The chain combines TRBV12-3 or TRBV12-4 with TRBJ2-1; 12 bases line up with TRBD2. Unmatched junction bases numbered 10, after V lost 7 bases and J lost 9 bases. This CDR3 has 15 amino acids. For the CDR3, the DNA is TGTGCCAGCACCCGGGCTAGCGGGGGGGCCGGTGAGCAGTTCTTC. Residues: CASTRASGGAGEQFF.

This sequence joins TRBV5-1 and TRBJ2-5; TRBD2 matches at 9 bases. Germline V gene data show CDR1 as SGHRS and CDR2 as YFSETQ. The CDR3 has 16 residues. Unmatched junction bases numbered 11, after V lost 4 bases and J lost 4 bases. The CDR3 nucleotides are TGCGCCAGCAGCCCGAGTAGCGGGGGCCCCGGAGAGACCCAGTACTTC. This gives the protein CASSPSSGGPGETQYF.

This clonotype was recorded at least ten times. The V and J genes are TRBV4-1 and TRBJ1-1; a possible D gene is TRBD1 (5 bases). The V and J ends lost 1 base and 1 base respectively, with 10 bases between them. This CDR3 comprises 15 residues. Germline values: CDR1 MGHRA, CDR2 YSYEKL. This CDR3 reads CASSQGGWANTEAFF. In DNA form, the CDR3 reads TGCGCCAGCAGCCAAGGGGGGTGGGCGAACACTGAAGCTTTCTTT.

The chain employs TRBV2 and TRBJ2-1, with a possible D match to TRBD2 (6 bases). Germline lookup yields CDR1 SNHLY and CDR2 FYNNEI. CDR3 size: 15 residues. Trimming took 3 bases from V and 4 from J, leaving 13 bases between them. DNA for the CDR3: TGTGCCAGCAGTGAGTTAACTAGCCCGTACAATGAGCAGTTCTTC. Its protein is CASSELTSPYNEQFF.

This clonotype came up a few times. The rearrangement uses TRBV7-2 and TRBJ1-4; possible D gene TRBD1, 6 bases. Germline-derived CDR1 and CDR2 are SGHTA and FQGNSA. V was trimmed by 4 bases and J by 5 bases, leaving 29 bases between them. The CDR3 is 20 amino acids. The DNA of the CDR3 is TGTGCCAGCAGCTCCGAGCCGACCGGGACAAGCCTCTGTGAAAATGAAAAACTGTTTTTT. This codes for CASSSEPTGTSLCENEKLFF.

This clonotype was observed at least ten times. The chain links TRBV5-1 to TRBJ2-5; D may be TRBD1 or TRBD2 (5 bases each). V was pared by 4 bases and J by 5 bases, with 18 bases between. There are 15 residues in the CDR3. Germline values: CDR1 SGHRS, CDR2 YFSETQ. CDR3 residues: CASSVAGRGPETQYF. CDR3 nucleotide sequence: TGCGCCAGCAGCGTGGCGGGTCGGGGCCCCGAGACCCAGTACTTC.